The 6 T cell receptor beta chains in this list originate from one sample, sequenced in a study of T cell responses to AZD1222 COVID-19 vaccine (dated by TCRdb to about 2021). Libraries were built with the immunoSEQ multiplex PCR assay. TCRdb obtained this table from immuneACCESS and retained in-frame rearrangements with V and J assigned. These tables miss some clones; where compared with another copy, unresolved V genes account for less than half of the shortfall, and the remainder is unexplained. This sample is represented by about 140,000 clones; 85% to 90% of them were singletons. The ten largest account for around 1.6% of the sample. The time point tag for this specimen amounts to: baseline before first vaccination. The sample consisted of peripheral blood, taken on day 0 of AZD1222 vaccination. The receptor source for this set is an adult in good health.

This CDR3 reads CASFRRNTEAFF. The DNA of the CDR3 is TGTGCCAGTTTCAGGAGGAACACTGAAGCTTTCTTT. J is TRBJ1-1 and V is TRBV19; D is unresolved. V was cut by 8 bases and J by 1 base, with 8 bases left in between. Germline CDR1 and CDR2: LNHDA and SQIVND (reference sequence). This CDR3 contains 12 residues.

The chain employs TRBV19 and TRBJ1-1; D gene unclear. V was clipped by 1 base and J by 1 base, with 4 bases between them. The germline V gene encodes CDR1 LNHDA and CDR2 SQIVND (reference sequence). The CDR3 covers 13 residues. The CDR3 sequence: CASSIGPNTEAFF. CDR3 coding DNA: TGTGCCAGTAGTATAGGGCCGAACACTGAAGCTTTCTTT.

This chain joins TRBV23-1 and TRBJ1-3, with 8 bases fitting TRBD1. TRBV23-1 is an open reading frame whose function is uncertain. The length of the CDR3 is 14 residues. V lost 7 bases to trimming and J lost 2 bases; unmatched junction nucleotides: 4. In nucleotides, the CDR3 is TGCGCCAGCACGCCACAGGGGGCTGGAAACACCATATATTTT. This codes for CASTPQGAGNTIYF.

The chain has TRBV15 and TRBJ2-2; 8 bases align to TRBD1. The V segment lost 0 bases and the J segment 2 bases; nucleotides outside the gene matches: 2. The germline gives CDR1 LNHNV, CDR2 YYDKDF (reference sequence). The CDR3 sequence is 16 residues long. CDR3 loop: CATSRDGTGNTGELFF. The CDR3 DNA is TGTGCCACCAGCAGAGATGGGACAGGCAACACCGGGGAGCTGTTTTTT.

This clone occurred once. The CDR3 DNA reads as TGTGCCAGTAGTAGATCCAGGACACCCGTGGGGGCTTACGAGCAGTACTTC. This encodes CASSRSRTPVGAYEQYF. V is TRBV19 and J is TRBJ2-7; maybe TRBD1 (6 bases). V was shortened by 4 bases and J by 4 bases, with 23 bases between the two germline ends. Per the germline V gene, CDR1 is LNHDA and CDR2 is SQIVND (reference sequence). CDR3 size: 17 residues.

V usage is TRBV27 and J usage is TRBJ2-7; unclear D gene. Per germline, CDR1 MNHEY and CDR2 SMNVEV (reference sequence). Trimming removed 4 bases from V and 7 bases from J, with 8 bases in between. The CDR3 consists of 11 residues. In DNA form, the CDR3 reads TGTGCCAGCAGTTCCCACTGGGAGCAGTACTTC. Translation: CASSSHWEQYF.